The entry below gives a single T cell receptor (beta chain) sequence along with its context. The antigen remains undetermined. This specimen comes from a study of blood T cells in healthy people across ages. Overall study results and limits: Long-lived donors exceeded aged donors in naive CD4+ cells and diversity. Diversity of TCR beta per million T cells declined in a roughly linear way with age. Diversity estimates from one million T cells were considered underestimates.

The CDR3 spans 14 residues. Trimming took 4 bases from V and 4 from J, leaving 16 bases between them. Germline V gene data show CDR1 as GTSNPN and CDR2 as SVGIG (reference sequence). It was with a sample-barcoded 5' primer and a J-beta primer mix that a second PCR of about 7 to 12 cycles was run. MiXCR was run by TCRdb on the 5' RACE reads, yielding one entry per CDR3 protein. The sample gives roughly 800,000 distinct CDR3 sequences, 58% of which show up once; around 20% is in the top ten. The chain links TRBV30 to TRBJ1-2; possibly TRBD1 for D (6 bases). This TCR derives from a man aged 25-40 years in good health. The sample consisted of blood. The CDR3 reads CAWKEGGRGYGYTF. The CDR3 region has the DNA TGTGCCTGGAAGGAAGGGGGGCGCGGCTATGGCTACACCTTC. Complete variable domain (other parts from reference TRBV30 and TRBJ1-2): SQTIHQWPATLVQPVGSPLSLECTVEGTSNPNLYWYRQAAGRGLQLLFYSVGIGQISSEVPQNLSASRPQDRQFILSSKKLLLSDSGFYLCAWKEGGRGYGYTFGSGTRLTVV.